These 17 T cell receptor beta chains came from one sample sequenced in a study of T-cell memory formation after mild COVID-19. TCRdb used MiXCR to reprocess the 5' RACE reads, holding one entry per CDR3 protein. The sample lists more than 150,000 distinct CDR3 sequences, about 22% occurring once. Sequencing input: PBMCs or a T cell subset sorted from them (not recorded which). Receptor source: an adult woman who had mild COVID-19 (a few samples of this study predate the infection). Cell type and time point are not known.

Only a few counts were recorded for this clonotype. The rearrangement links TRBV2 to TRBJ1-6; D is uncertain. Germline CDR1 is SNHLY and CDR2 is FYNNEI. The CDR3 has 16 amino acids. Trimming took off 6 bases at V and 2 bases at J, with 14 bases between the two ends. CDR3: CASRGVGFAYNSPLHF. The CDR3 DNA sequence: TGTGCCAGCAGGGGAGTGGGATTCGCCTATAATTCACCCCTCCACTTT.

The CDR3 sequence is CASSPDRNIQYF. The CDR3 bases are TGTGCCAGCAGCCCTGACAGAAACATTCAGTACTTC. The chain employs TRBV7-6 and TRBJ2-4, with D possibly being TRBD1 (5 bases). The germline V gene has CDR1 SGHVS and CDR2 FNYEAQ. The CDR3 has 12 amino acids. Deletions cut 5 bases from V and 6 bases from J, with 8 bases between.

Only a few counts were recorded for this clonotype. The V and J genes are TRBV30 and TRBJ1-2; D might be TRBD1 (6 bases). Trimming left V 2 bases short and J 0 bases short, with 16 bases between. The CDR3 contains 16 residues. Germline V CDR1 and CDR2: GTSNPN, SVGIG (reference sequence). CDR3 coding DNA: TGTGCCTGGAGTCCCCGGTGGACAGATGCTAACTATGGCTACACCTTC. Translation: CAWSPRWTDANYGYTF. Supplemented by reference TRBV30 and TRBJ1-2, the full variable domain reads SQTIHQWPATLVQPVGSPLSLECTVEGTSNPNLYWYRQAAGRGLQLLFYSVGIGQISSEVPQNLSASRPQDRQFILSSKKLLLSDSGFYLCAWSPRWTDANYGYTFGSGTRLTVV.

This chain joins TRBV9 and TRBJ2-3; TRBD1 aligns across 8 bases. Trimming removed 3 bases from V and 3 bases from J; junction bases left unmatched: 3. CDR1 SGDLS and CDR2 YYNGEE come from the germline V gene. The CDR3 extends over 14 amino acids. The CDR3 nucleotides read TGTGCCAGCAGCGCAGGGGGCCGGACAGATACGCAGTATTTT. Translated, it gives CASSAGGRTDTQYF.

This clonotype was observed a single time. The V and J genes are TRBV4-3 and TRBJ2-5; 8 nucleotides align to TRBD2. The CDR3 is 15 residues long. V gave up 4 bases and J gave up 2 bases; unmatched junction bases: 6. Germline values: CDR1 LGHNA, CDR2 YSLEER. The CDR3 nucleotides are TGCGCCAGCAGCCCCGGGAGGGCCGTTCAAGAGACCCAGTACTTC. It encodes CASSPGRAVQETQYF.

The rearrangement joins TRBV12-3 or TRBV12-4 to TRBJ1-1, with D maybe TRBD1 (6 bases). The CDR3 totals 13 residues. V dropped 10 bases and J dropped 4 bases, with 16 bases sitting between them. The CDR3 loop is CATKGGDSTEAFF. The CDR3 DNA follows: TGTGCCACCAAAGGGGGGGATAGCACTGAAGCTTTCTTT.

The chain joins TRBV10-3 to TRBJ2-3; D might be TRBD2 (6 bases). The CDR3 is 13 amino acids. CDR1 is ENHRY, CDR2 SYGVKD, per germline. Trimming took 0 bases from V and 7 from J, leaving 8 bases between them. This chain's CDR3 is CAISESRDYTQYF. In nucleotides, the CDR3 is TGTGCCATCAGTGAGTCGAGGGACTATACGCAGTATTTT.

This clonotype was seen a handful of times. This rearrangement joins TRBV9 to TRBJ2-3; D may correspond to TRBD1 or TRBD2 (5 bases each). CDR1 is SGDLS and CDR2 is YYNGEE in the germline V gene. The CDR3 spans 16 residues. The V end was cut by 0 bases, the J end by 0 bases, with 11 bases between. The DNA of the CDR3 is TGTGCCAGCAGCGTAGAACCCGGGGCCAGCACAGATACGCAGTATTTT. Translation gives CASSVEPGASTDTQYF.

This clonotype was detected only a few times. V and J are TRBV20-1 and TRBJ2-1; D perhaps matches TRBD2 (5 bases). The germline gives CDR1 DFQATT, CDR2 SNEGSKA (reference sequence). V lost 0 bases, J lost 8 bases, and 17 bases lay in between. This CDR3 region has 15 residues. The CDR3 region is CSARDGGGPWHEQFF. CDR3 sequence (DNA): TGCAGTGCTAGAGATGGAGGAGGACCGTGGCATGAGCAGTTCTTC.

This chain joins TRBV10-3 and TRBJ2-2; D gene unclear. The CDR3 loop spans 14 amino acids. V was pared by 3 bases and J by 7 bases, with 12 bases between. The V gene's germline CDR1 is ENHRY and CDR2 SYGVKD. The CDR3 here is CAISDEITNGELFF. CDR3 in DNA: TGTGCCATCAGTGATGAGATAACAAACGGGGAGCTGTTTTTT.

This clonotype has just a few counts. This sequence joins TRBV11-2 and TRBJ1-4; 8 nucleotides align to TRBD1. Trimming removed 0 bases from V and 8 bases from J; junction bases left unmatched: 17. CDR3 size: 19 residues. Per germline, CDR1 SGHAT and CDR2 FQNNGV. CDR3 loop: CASSLDLTDYRGGSEKLFF. The CDR3 region has the DNA TGTGCCAGCAGCTTAGATCTCACGGATTACAGGGGGGGTTCCGAAAAACTGTTTTTT.

The chain couples TRBV7-2 to TRBJ2-1, with D unclear. Germline V gives CDR1 SGHTA, CDR2 FQGNSA. V was shortened by 2 bases and J by 0 bases, with 14 bases between the two germline ends. CDR3 length equals 17 residues. CDR3 protein: CASSLFSQPRSYNEQFF. In DNA, the CDR3 is TGTGCCAGCAGCTTATTCTCTCAACCACGCTCCTACAATGAGCAGTTCTTC. The full variable domain, completed using reference TRBV7-2 and TRBJ2-1, is GAGVSQSPSNKVTEKGKDVELRCDPISGHTALYWYRQSLGQGLEFLIYFQGNSAPDKSGLPSDRFSAERTGGSVSTLTIQRTQQEDSAVYLCASSLFSQPRSYNEQFFGPGTRLTVL.

This rearrangement joins TRBV29-1 to TRBJ2-1; 11 bases fit TRBD2. In germline, CDR1 is SQVTM, CDR2 ANQGSEA. The CDR3 sequence is 13 residues long. The junction had 4 bases not matched to a gene; V was cut back by 4 bases and J by 8 bases. The CDR3 DNA reads as TGCAGCGTTGTAGCGGGAGGGCTGCATGAGCAGTTCTTC. Encoded protein: CSVVAGGLHEQFF.

The chain joins TRBV29-1 to TRBJ2-5, with D maybe TRBD2 (5 bases). Germline lookup yields CDR1 SQVTM and CDR2 ANQGSEA. This CDR3 has 13 amino acids. The germline V and J ends were trimmed by 4 bases and 2 bases, with 11 bases remaining between them. This CDR3 reads CSVVASPQETQYF. The CDR3 DNA sequence: TGCAGCGTTGTCGCTAGCCCGCAAGAGACCCAGTACTTC.

For the CDR3, the DNA is TGTGCCATAAAACCCGTGGGGGGCGTGGAGGGGTTCTTC. Encoded protein: CAIKPVGGVEGFF. V is TRBV10-3 and J is TRBJ2-1; D tentatively reads TRBD1 or TRBD2 (6 bases each). The germline V and J ends were trimmed by 9 bases and 15 bases, with 24 bases remaining between them. CDR3 length: 13 amino acids. The germline V gene has CDR1 ENHRY and CDR2 SYGVKD.

This chain connects TRBV3-1 to TRBJ2-2; 8 positions agree with TRBD2. CDR1 LGHDT and CDR2 YNNKEL come from the germline V gene (reference sequence). The junction had 9 bases not matched to a gene; V was cut back by 4 bases and J by 5 bases. The length of the CDR3 is 16 residues. The DNA of the CDR3 is TGTGCCAGCAGCCCTCGGGTAGCGGGACCAACCGGGGAGCTGTTTTTT. Amino acid sequence: CASSPRVAGPTGELFF.

The CDR3 protein is CASSEGLAGHLEQFF. The CDR3 DNA reads as TGTGCCAGCAGTGAAGGACTAGCGGGGCACCTTGAGCAGTTCTTC. The genes are TRBV6-1 and TRBJ2-1, with 11 bases lining up with TRBD2. CDR1 is MNHNS and CDR2 is SASEGT in the germline V gene. The V segment lost 1 base and the J segment 9 bases; nucleotides outside the gene matches: 5. This CDR3 spans 15 amino acids.